Following are 8 T cell receptor beta chains from one sample sequenced in a study of CD4+ T cells in melanoma. TCRdb keeps only in-frame clones here, not all; method: immunoSEQ multiplex PCR. The sample records 120,000 to 150,000 clones, around 90% being singletons. Receptor source: a human donor with melanoma.

The genes are TRBV11-2 and TRBJ2-5, with 10 bases matching TRBD2. Germline assignment: CDR1 SGHAT and CDR2 FQNNGV. J gave up 7 bases and V 5 bases, and 10 bases lay outside the gene matches. The CDR3 is made up of 15 amino acids. In DNA, the CDR3 is TGTGCCAGCAGCGCACCTAGCGGGGGCGCGCCGACCCAGTACTTC. Its translation is CASSAPSGGAPTQYF.

The rearrangement joins TRBV2 to TRBJ2-5, with D possibly being TRBD1 or TRBD2 (5 bases each). Trimming left V 2 bases short and J 5 bases short, with 18 bases between. In germline, CDR1 is SNHLY, CDR2 FYNNEI. There are 16 residues in the CDR3. CDR3 region: CASSESRDPYLETQYF. The CDR3 nucleotides read TGTGCCAGCAGTGAAAGCCGGGACCCCTATTTGGAGACCCAGTACTTC.

V is TRBV7-9 and J is TRBJ2-3; no reliable D call. This CDR3 is 13 amino acids long. Trimming removed 3 bases at V and 1 base at J, with 5 bases between. CDR1 and CDR2 (germline): SEHNR, FQNEAQ (reference sequence). In DNA, the CDR3 is TGTGCCAGCAGCTTCCCGGGCACAGATACGCAGTATTTT. This gives the protein CASSFPGTDTQYF. Drawing the rest from reference TRBV7-9 and TRBJ2-3, the complete variable domain is DTGVSQNPRHKITKRGQNVTFRCDPISEHNRLYWYRQTLGQGPEFLTYFQNEAQLEKSRLLSDRFSAERPKGSFSTLEIQRTEQGDSAMYLCASSFPGTDTQYFGPGTRLTVL.

The V and J genes are TRBV19 and TRBJ2-4; D is undetermined. Deletions cut 0 bases from V and 0 bases from J, with 12 bases between. Germline CDR1 and CDR2: LNHDA and SQIVND (reference sequence). The CDR3 is 17 amino acids. The CDR3 nucleotides read TGTGCCAGTAGTATAGATGTAAGGCAGATAGCCAAAAACATTCAGTACTTC. Its protein product is CASSIDVRQIAKNIQYF.

The chain combines TRBV27 with TRBJ1-5; tentatively, D is TRBD1 (5 bases). This CDR3 comprises 13 residues. V lost 8 bases and J 3 bases, leaving 11 bases between the germline ends. Looked up from germline, CDR1 is MNHEY and CDR2 is SMNVEV (reference sequence). CDR3 region: CASAPGPNQPQHF. CDR3 bases: TGTGCCAGCGCCCCGGGGCCCAATCAGCCCCAGCATTTT.

In the case of this clone: Other DNA variants within this sample encode the same CDR3. The V gene is TRBV18, the J gene TRBJ2-5; the D is unclear. CDR1 and CDR2 from the germline V gene are KGHSH and LQKENI. The length of the CDR3 is 14 residues. V was trimmed by 0 bases and J by 2 bases, leaving 7 bases between them. CDR3 sequence: CASSPPSQQETQYF. In nucleotides, the CDR3 is TGTGCCAGCTCACCACCGAGTCAACAAGAGACCCAGTACTTC.

The rearrangement links TRBV5-1 to TRBJ2-3; possibly TRBD2 for D (6 bases). From germline, CDR1 is SGHRS and CDR2 YFSETQ. Trimming pared 2 bases from V and 3 bases from J, leaving 19 bases between. The CDR3 contains 17 residues. The CDR3 is CASSFYGGAEGTDTQYF. The CDR3 nucleotides read TGCGCCAGCAGCTTCTACGGCGGGGCCGAGGGGACAGATACGCAGTATTTT.

The chain carries TRBV6-6 and TRBJ1-5; 8 positions agree with TRBD1. V lost 8 bases and J lost 2; bases outside the gene matches: 5. The CDR3 contains 14 residues. Germline assignment: CDR1 MNHNY and CDR2 SVGAGI (reference sequence). The CDR3 sequence: CASVTGGGNQPQHF. The CDR3 nucleotides are TGTGCCAGCGTTACAGGGGGAGGCAATCAGCCCCAGCATTTT.